This T cell receptor beta chain was obtained from a study of response to subunit inactivated influenza vaccine listed by TCRdb under 2018. In terms of the full investigation: To follow how T cells responded to a trivalent subunit inactivated influenza vaccine, the researchers relied on deep quantitative profiling of the T cell receptor repertoire. Paper-wide results and their limitations: The authors proposed that each seasonal influenza vaccination may bring in only a limited number of new T cells.

About this clonotype itself: Its specific antigen is unknown. Qualities for individual bases were not recorded, and no much larger clone is one base off.

Library preparation used RT-PCR. The sample was run on an Illumina HiSeq 2500. TCRdb ran its own pipeline on the public reads, namely fastp trimming at Q25 and MiXCR clone calling, and kept in-frame beta chains. Every distinct CDR3 protein forms one entry, paired with its most common genes and DNA. The sample has roughly 650,000 distinct CDR3 sequences on record, 14% of them singletons. The top ten hold 7.5% to 8% of the sample. The TCR sequence derives from a man in his forties or fifties who received an inactivated influenza vaccine. Donor details come from another sample of the same person, matched by shared clones. Sequences were derived from PBMCs from blood, sampled 14 to 15 days before vaccination.

The CDR3 loop reads CASSRSSTGELFF. The bases are TGTGCCAGCAGCCGGTCCTCTACCGGGGAGCTGTTTTTT. The V and J genes are TRBV12-3 or TRBV12-4 and TRBJ2-2; the D gene lacks a confident call. The CDR3 holds 13 amino acids from the cysteine to the phenylalanine. The CDR3 DNA has 39 bases and is translated from base 1. At the junction V is shortened by 6 bases and J by 5 bases, with 10 bases in between.